These T cell receptor beta chains were read from a single sample in a study of blood T cell repertoires in COVID-19. Only in-frame clones appear in the TCRdb table, and some are missing; sequencing was by immunoSEQ multiplex PCR. Among fewer than 250,000 clones listed, approximately 82% were seen once. Sequencing used peripheral blood. These TCRs come from a man aged 50-59 years with active or convalescent COVID-19. CDR3s include the opening cysteine and the closing phenylalanine or tryptophan. A D gene is named only where the DNA matches it firmly. Clone size is stated in some rows and not others, as once, few, many or a class when expanded.

D gene	J gene	clone size	V gene	CDR3 length	CDR3 protein	CDR3 DNA
TRBD2	TRBJ2-3	NA	TRBV11-3	18	CASSQGLAGGEGTDTQYF	TGTGCCAGCAGCCAGGGACTAGCGGGAGGAGAGGGCACAGATACGCAGTATTTT
TRBD1	TRBJ2-5	once	TRBV3-1/TRBV3-2	15	CASSPGTGGMKTQYF	TGTGCCAGCAGCCCCGGGACAGGGGGCATGAAGACCCAGTACTTC
NA	TRBJ2-2	NA	TRBV3-1/TRBV3-2	19	CASSQDPRTGRGGTGELFF	TGTGCCAGCAGCCAAGATCCTCGGACAGGTCGGGGGGGCACCGGGGAGCTGTTTTTT
NA	TRBJ2-5	few	TRBV4-1	12	CASSQDRETQYF	TGCGCCAGCAGCCAAGATCGGGAGACCCAGTACTTC
TRBD1	TRBJ1-5	NA	TRBV6-5	15	CASRSRDRVNQPQHF	TGTGCCAGCAGATCCCGGGACAGGGTAAATCAGCCCCAGCATTTT
TRBD2	TRBJ2-5	NA	TRBV27	16	CASSPQRGGPLETQYF	TGTGCCAGCAGTCCGCAGCGGGGAGGGCCTTTGGAGACCCAGTACTTC
NA	TRBJ1-1	NA	TRBV28	17	CASSLWGPRQVDTEAFF	TGTGCCAGCAGTTTATGGGGGCCACGGCAGGTTGACACTGAAGCTTTCTTT
NA	TRBJ1-6	NA	TRBV10-2	16	CASSESSPGISSPLHF	TGCGCCAGCAGTGAGTCGAGTCCAGGGATAAGTTCACCCCTCCACTTT
TRBD1	TRBJ1-1	NA	TRBV7-6	18	CASSLVRQGAVSRTEAFF	TGTGCCAGCAGCTTAGTTCGGCAGGGGGCAGTCTCGAGGACTGAAGCTTTCTTT
NA	TRBJ1-1	NA	TRBV18	13	CASSRNYDPEAFF	TGTGCCAGCTCACGTAACTACGATCCTGAAGCTTTCTTT
TRBD1	TRBJ1-1	NA	TRBV2	15	CASRRTGVRNTEAFF	TGTGCCAGCAGGCGGACAGGGGTTAGGAACACTGAAGCTTTCTTT
NA	TRBJ2-5	NA	TRBV27	14	CASSLISGQETQYF	TGTGCCAGCAGTCTAATTAGCGGCCAAGAGACCCAGTACTTC
TRBD2	TRBJ2-1	NA	TRBV14	16	CASSQVAGAGYNEQFF	TGTGCCAGCAGCCAAGTAGCGGGAGCGGGATACAATGAGCAGTTCTTC
TRBD2	TRBJ2-3	once	TRBV28	16	CASSPSGGASTDTQYF	TGTGCCAGCAGCCCCTCCGGGGGGGCCAGCACAGATACGCAGTATTTT
NA	TRBJ1-3	NA	TRBV25-1	15	CASSESAEAGNTIYF	TGTGCCAGCAGTGAATCTGCAGAAGCTGGAAACACCATATATTTT
TRBD1	TRBJ1-1	NA	TRBV19	14	CASRISQGDTEAFF	TGTGCCAGTAGGATTTCCCAGGGGGACACTGAAGCTTTCTTT
NA	TRBJ2-7	NA	TRBV19	14	CASSIRLDSYEQYF	TGTGCCAGTAGTATACGACTCGACTCCTACGAGCAGTACTTC
TRBD2	TRBJ2-7	NA	TRBV3-1/TRBV3-2	15	CASSLPSGARDEQYF	TGTGCCAGCAGCCTCCCTAGCGGGGCCCGGGACGAGCAGTACTTC
TRBD1	TRBJ1-4	NA	TRBV2	16	CASTRDRTTTNEKLFF	TGTGCCAGCACCAGGGACAGGACTACAACTAATGAAAAACTGTTTTTT
NA	TRBJ1-1	NA	TRBV10-2	13	CASTRGIDTEAFF	TGCGCCAGCACGAGGGGGATTGACACTGAAGCTTTCTTT
NA	TRBJ2-3	NA	TRBV7-2	15	CASSSAGLFTDTQYF	TGTGCCAGCAGCTCGGCGGGACTGTTCACAGATACGCAGTATTTT
NA	TRBJ1-2	few	TRBV7-9	13	CASSPDRRYGYTF	TGTGCCAGCAGCCCTGACAGACGATATGGCTACACCTTC
TRBD1	TRBJ2-3	few	TRBV9	15	CASSVITGVTDTQYF	TGTGCCAGCAGCGTGATAACAGGGGTCACAGATACGCAGTATTTT
NA	TRBJ2-2	few	TRBV10-1	16	CASSHDRRPLRGELFF	TGCGCCAGCAGCCACGACAGGCGACCGTTACGCGGGGAGCTGTTTTTT
NA	TRBJ1-2	NA	TRBV7-2	14	CASSLVGGPAGYTF	TGTGCCAGCAGCTTAGTTGGAGGGCCGGCTGGCTACACCTTC
NA	TRBJ2-1	NA	TRBV5-1	17	CASSLVAPAGPDNEQFF	TGCGCCAGCAGCTTGGTGGCCCCGGCGGGTCCAGACAATGAGCAGTTCTTC
TRBD1	TRBJ1-2	NA	TRBV3-1/TRBV3-2	15	CASSQAGQGVYGYTF	TGTGCCAGCAGCCAAGCCGGACAGGGAGTCTATGGCTACACCTTC
TRBD1	TRBJ1-1	once	TRBV7-2	16	CASSFSTGSGRTEAFF	TGTGCCAGCAGCTTTTCGACAGGGTCGGGGAGAACTGAAGCTTTCTTT
TRBD2	TRBJ2-7	NA	TRBV19	14	CASRLGTISSEQYF	TGTGCCAGTAGACTCGGGACTATATCATCCGAGCAGTACTTC
NA	TRBJ1-2	NA	TRBV28	12	CASEAANYGYTF	TGTGCCAGCGAGGCAGCTAACTATGGCTACACCTTC
TRBD2	TRBJ2-1	NA	TRBV11-2	17	CASSLAGSGGPQGEQFF	TGTGCCAGCAGCTTAGCCGGTAGCGGGGGACCCCAGGGGGAGCAGTTCTTC
TRBD1	TRBJ2-7	NA	TRBV11-2	15	CASSWDPTGTGEQYF	TGTGCCAGCAGCTGGGACCCGACTGGGACAGGCGAGCAGTACTTC
NA	TRBJ2-7	few	TRBV7-9	15	CASSSTGDRPYEQYF	TGTGCCAGCAGCTCTACGGGGGACCGACCCTACGAGCAGTACTTC
NA	TRBJ1-4	NA	TRBV7-9	15	CASSSVQGSFEKLFF	TGTGCCAGCAGCTCTGTACAGGGTTCGTTTGAAAAACTGTTTTTT
TRBD1	TRBJ1-2	NA	TRBV5-1	15	CASSLGTGANYGYTF	TGCGCCAGCAGCTTGGGGACAGGAGCTAACTATGGCTACACCTTC
TRBD2	TRBJ2-1	NA	TRBV6-2/TRBV6-3	17	CASSYVPGGPKDNEQFF	TGTGCCAGCAGTTATGTTCCGGGGGGGCCGAAAGACAATGAGCAGTTCTTC
TRBD1	TRBJ2-7	NA	TRBV15	16	CATSRLAGTGGGEQYF	TGTGCCACCAGCAGATTAGCCGGGACAGGGGGCGGCGAGCAGTACTTC